A single sample gave rise to the 18 T cell receptor beta chains below, sequenced in a study of blood T cell repertoires in COVID-19. TCRdb keeps only in-frame clones here, not all; method: immunoSEQ multiplex PCR. This repertoire shows some 56,000 clones, 73% found once; its top ten account for less than 20%. The specimen sequenced was peripheral blood. The receptors stem from a woman aged 45-65 years with active or convalescent COVID-19.

V is TRBV15 and J is TRBJ2-1, with 9 bases aligning to TRBD2. V gave up 0 bases and J gave up 4 bases; unmatched junction bases: 1. The CDR3 has 15 residues. The V gene's germline CDR1 is LNHNV and CDR2 YYDKDF (reference sequence). The CDR3 loop reads CATSREREGYNEQFF. As DNA, the CDR3 is TGTGCCACCAGCAGAGAGCGGGAGGGGTACAATGAGCAGTTCTTC.

The chain links TRBV2 to TRBJ1-1; D is unresolved. The CDR3 loop spans 15 amino acids. The V end lost 11 bases, the J end lost 6 bases, and 25 bases lay between the germline ends. Germline V gene data show CDR1 as SNHLY and CDR2 as FYNNEI. Written as DNA, the CDR3 is TGTGCCTCAGCCGTGCAGGCGGGCGGTGGAGCTGAAGCTTTCTTT. Residues: CASAVQAGGGAEAFF.

The chain employs TRBV6-6 and TRBJ1-5; no clear D. CDR1 MNHNY and CDR2 SVGAGI come from the germline V gene (reference sequence). This CDR3 contains 16 residues. Trimming left V 2 bases short and J 4 bases short, with 15 bases between. The CDR3 reads CASSYGVAATNQPQHF. CDR3 in DNA: TGTGCCAGCAGTTACGGGGTAGCGGCGACAAATCAGCCCCAGCATTTT.

J is TRBJ2-1 and V is TRBV5-1; TRBD2 matches at 12 bases. There are 16 residues in the CDR3. Germline V gives CDR1 SGHRS, CDR2 YFSETQ. The V segment lost 3 bases and the J segment 2 bases; nucleotides outside the gene matches: 3. The CDR3 here is CASSSTSGSAYNEQFF. The CDR3 region has the DNA TGCGCCAGCAGCTCGACTAGCGGGAGTGCCTACAATGAGCAGTTCTTC.

The sample holds one count of this clone. J is TRBJ2-1 and V is TRBV24-1; a possible D gene is TRBD1 (6 bases). V lost 4 bases and J 5 bases, leaving 14 bases between the germline ends. CDR1 and CDR2 (germline): KGHDR, SFDVKD. The CDR3 covers 15 residues. CDR3 in amino acids: CATSDHRVLHNEQFF. The DNA of the CDR3 is TGTGCCACCAGTGACCACAGGGTTCTACACAATGAGCAGTTCTTC.

The chain couples TRBV19 to TRBJ1-5, with 7 bases fitting TRBD1. Trimming at V came to 5 bases and at J to 3 bases, leaving 4 bases not matched to a gene. The germline V gene encodes CDR1 LNHDA and CDR2 SQIVND (reference sequence). The CDR3 has 14 residues. The CDR3 DNA is TGTGCCAGTAGTCCGACAGGGACCAATCAGCCCCAGCATTTT. Translation: CASSPTGTNQPQHF.

This clone was recorded a few times. The chain is built from TRBV10-2 and TRBJ2-7, with D maybe TRBD1 (5 bases). Germline CDR1 is WSHSY and CDR2 is SAAADI. V lost 6 bases to trimming and J lost 3 bases, with 6 bases between them. CDR3 length equals 11 residues. The CDR3 DNA is TGCGCCAGCAGGGACATCTACGAGCAGTACTTC. The encoded protein is CASRDIYEQYF.

The genes are TRBV28 and TRBJ2-7; no reliable D call. The CDR3 is 15 residues long. In germline, CDR1 is MDHEN, CDR2 SYDVKM. The V end was cut by 1 base, the J end by 5 bases, with 15 bases between. The CDR3 loop reads CASSLLFRSFDEQYF. For the CDR3, the DNA is TGTGCCAGCAGTTTATTGTTCAGGTCATTCGACGAGCAGTACTTC.

This clone was counted once. The chain links TRBV5-1 to TRBJ2-3, with 9 bases lining up with TRBD2. The ends lost 3 bases at V and 0 bases at J; junction bases unmatched: 14. This CDR3 comprises 19 residues. Germline V gene lookup returns CDR1 SGHRS and CDR2 YFSETQ. The CDR3 reads CASSSYYPSGASSTDTQYF. For the CDR3, the DNA is TGCGCCAGCAGCTCTTACTATCCTAGCGGGGCTTCTAGCACAGATACGCAGTATTTT.

The chain joins TRBV2 to TRBJ2-7; maybe TRBD2 (6 bases). V gave up 10 bases and J gave up 5 bases, with 15 bases separating them. The CDR3 loop spans 12 amino acids. CDR1 and CDR2 from the germline V gene are SNHLY and FYNNEI. In DNA, the CDR3 is TGTGCCATCCGGGACTCTCGCCACGAGCAGTACTTC. Its translation: CAIRDSRHEQYF. Full variable domain (missing parts from reference TRBV2 and TRBJ2-7): EPEVTQTPSHQVTQMGQEVILRCVPISNHLYFYWYRQILGQKVEFLVSFYNNEISEKSEIFDDQFSVERPDGSNFTLKIRSTKLEDSAMYFCAIRDSRHEQYFGPGTRLTVT.

The chain couples TRBV28 to TRBJ2-1, with TRBD2 identical over 12 bases. After removal of 6 bases from V and 6 bases from J, the junction contained 12 bases not matched to a gene. Germline V CDR1 and CDR2: MDHEN, SYDVKM. The CDR3 consists of 17 residues. DNA for the CDR3: TGTGCCAGCAGCCAAGAAGGGGGACTAGCGGGCCTCAATGAGCAGTTCTTC. The encoded protein is CASSQEGGLAGLNEQFF.

The chain recombines TRBV5-1 with TRBJ2-5; possible D gene TRBD1, 5 bases. The CDR3 consists of 17 residues. The V gene's germline CDR1 is SGHRS and CDR2 YFSETQ. Trimming removed 0 bases from V and 4 bases from J, with 19 bases in between. The CDR3 region is CASSLAGSGKMGETQYF. In nucleotides, the CDR3 is TGCGCCAGCAGCTTGGCCGGTTCAGGGAAGATGGGAGAGACCCAGTACTTC.

This chain connects TRBV10-3 to TRBJ2-7; TRBD1 matches 7 bases. This CDR3 is 15 amino acids long. V gave up 3 bases and J gave up 3 bases; unmatched junction bases: 8. Germline V gives CDR1 ENHRY, CDR2 SYGVKD. For the CDR3, the DNA is TGTGCCATCAGTGAACCTGGGACAGTAATCTACGAGCAGTACTTC. Amino acid sequence: CAISEPGTVIYEQYF.

The rearrangement joins TRBV19 to TRBJ1-2; D is ambiguous. V was cut by 4 bases and J by 3 bases, with 15 bases left in between. Germline CDR1 and CDR2: LNHDA and SQIVND (reference sequence). The CDR3 covers 15 residues. The CDR3 spells CASSTTRRGDYGYTF. The CDR3 region has the DNA TGTGCCAGTAGTACCACCCGCCGGGGAGACTATGGCTACACCTTC.

CDR3 loop: CSGIQGDGYTF. The CDR3 region has the DNA TGCAGTGGAATACAGGGAGACGGCTACACCTTC. The chain carries TRBV20-1 and TRBJ1-2; tentatively, D is TRBD1 (6 bases). This CDR3 is built from 11 residues. Germline-derived CDR1 and CDR2 are DFQATT and SNEGSKA (reference sequence). Deletions cut 7 bases from V and 8 bases from J, with 14 bases between.

The chain combines TRBV5-6 with TRBJ2-2, with D possibly matching TRBD1 (6 bases). CDR1 and CDR2 from the germline V gene are SGHDT and YYEEEE. The CDR3 is made up of 16 amino acids. Deletions cut 1 base from V and 7 bases from J, with 17 bases between. The CDR3 bases are TGTGCCAGCAGCTTGCCGGGAAGCGAACAGGGCGGGGAGCTGTTTTTT. Its protein is CASSLPGSEQGGELFF.

The V and J genes are TRBV2 and TRBJ2-3; possibly TRBD2 for D (7 bases). Looked up from germline, CDR1 is SNHLY and CDR2 is FYNNEI. V was shortened by 9 bases and J by 2 bases, with 15 bases between the two germline ends. CDR3 length equals 14 residues. The CDR3 bases are TGTGCCAGGGGGGCGGGGAGGGCCACAGATACGCAGTATTTT. It encodes CARGAGRATDTQYF.

The rearrangement links TRBV12-3 or TRBV12-4 to TRBJ2-5; maybe TRBD2 (5 bases). This CDR3 is built from 11 residues. V was shortened by 9 bases and J by 5 bases, with 10 bases between the two germline ends. CDR3 sequence (DNA): TGTGCCAGTGCCGGGGTCGAGACCCAGTACTTC. Protein sequence: CASAGVETQYF.